This T cell receptor (beta chain) was sequenced for a study of cytomegalovirus exposure and HLA in healthy donors. Turning to the study itself: Genetic ancestry analysis placed about 84% of the 350 to 500 donors that were genotyped in the Caucasian-associated cluster.

Trimming removed 6 bases at V and 4 bases at J, with 11 bases between. The CDR3 spans 12 residues. Germline V gene sequence: CDR1 SQVTM, CDR2 ANQGSEA. This PCR relied on a set of 60 Vbeta primers and 13 Jbeta primers. The assay was immunoSEQ multiplex PCR, and TCRdb's table has in-frame clones only and misses some. The sample yields about 64,000 clones, about 84% seen once. The clonotype originates from a man in his late teens or twenties in good health and CMV-seropositive. The chain employs TRBV29-1 and TRBJ2-3; possibly TRBD1 for D (6 bases). Material: PBMCs. The CDR3 bases are TGCAGCGTGATCAGGGGTGCAGATACGCAGTATTTT. This translates into CSVIRGADTQYF.